The next 10 T cell receptor beta chains were all read from a single sample in a study of glioma-infiltrating T cells. Using RNA template, CDR3s of TCR alpha and beta were amplified with iRepertoire arm-PCR. A single record per CDR3 protein comes from TCRdb applying MiXCR to the multiplex PCR reads. The table lists around 140,000 distinct CDR3 sequences, about two fifths of them singletons. The sequencing input was glioma tissue, nonneoplastic brain tissue, or PBMCs (not recorded which). These TCRs come from a human donor with low-grade glioma or glioblastoma, undergoing nonglioma brain surgery, or in good health (not recorded which).

With regard to this clonotype: No conserved phenylalanine or tryptophan is present at the end of the CDR3, so a read error is the likely explanation. This sequence joins TRBV11-2 and TRBJ2-7; D not resolved. The length of the CDR3 is 14 residues. V was clipped by 0 bases and J by 0 bases, with 6 bases between them. Germline V lookup: CDR1 SGHAT, CDR2 FQNNGV. Here the CDR3 DNA reads TGTGCCAGCAGCTTAGATCGGGTCTCCTACGAGCAGTACCTC. It is translated as CASSLDRVSYEQYL.

CDR3 region: CSAAGLFQFF. Here the CDR3 DNA reads TGCAGTGCCGCGGGACTCTTCCAGTTCTTC. The rearrangement uses TRBV20-1 and TRBJ2-1; D perhaps matches TRBD2 (6 bases). Germline lookup yields CDR1 DFQATT and CDR2 SNEGSKA (reference sequence). The V gene lost 6 bases and the J gene lost 13 bases, with 13 bases spanning the gap. The CDR3 has 10 residues.

This clonotype appeared a few times. CDR3 sequence: CASSLSSPPADTQYF. The DNA of the CDR3 is TGTGCCAGCAGCTTATCGTCGCCGCCTGCAGATACGCAGTATTTT. The chain combines TRBV7-9 with TRBJ2-3; D is ambiguous. CDR3 length equals 15 residues. V lost 2 bases to trimming and J lost 4 bases, with 13 bases between them. Germline CDR1 reads SEHNR; CDR2 reads FQNEAQ (reference sequence).

The chain joins TRBV6-2 or TRBV6-3 to TRBJ2-5; 12 bases align to TRBD1. CDR1 and CDR2 (germline): MNHEY, SVGEGT. This CDR3 has 15 amino acids. The V gene end was trimmed by 10 bases and the J gene end by 3 bases; junction bases not matched to a gene: 9. CDR3 DNA: TGTGCCACCAGGGACGGGACAGGGGGCAAAGAGACCCAGTACTTC. It yields the protein CATRDGTGGKETQYF.

The chain joins TRBV7-8 to TRBJ2-2; D might be TRBD1 or TRBD2, each matching 6 bases. The V gene lost 1 base and the J gene lost 4 bases, with 10 bases spanning the gap. In germline, CDR1 is SGHVS, CDR2 FQNEAQ. CDR3 length: 15 residues. CDR3 coding DNA: TGTGCCAGCAGCTTAGATCCGGGGGCCACCGGGGAGCTGTTTTTT. It specifies CASSLDPGATGELFF.

The V gene is TRBV20-1, the J gene TRBJ2-3; tentative D call: TRBD2 (5 bases). The germline V gene has CDR1 DFQATT and CDR2 SNEGSKA (reference sequence). V dropped 2 bases and J dropped 8 bases, with 14 bases sitting between them. The CDR3 extends over 13 amino acids. This CDR3 is CSARKGTAGTQYF. CDR3 in DNA: TGCAGTGCTAGAAAAGGTACTGCGGGTACGCAGTATTTT.

V gene TRBV7-9 combines with J gene TRBJ1-1; D unresolved. The CDR3 sequence is 14 residues long. V was shortened by 2 bases and J by 1 base, with 8 bases between the two germline ends. The germline gives CDR1 SEHNR, CDR2 FQNEAQ (reference sequence). The CDR3 loop is CASSLMEANTEAFF. CDR3 nucleotide sequence: TGTGCCAGCAGCTTAATGGAGGCGAACACTGAAGCTTTCTTT.

This clonotype was seen a handful of times. The rearrangement links TRBV3-1 to TRBJ1-6, with D maybe TRBD1 (6 bases). This CDR3 has 15 amino acids. Germline CDR1 and CDR2: LGHDT and YNNKEL (reference sequence). The V end was cut by 7 bases, the J end by 3 bases, with 13 bases between. The CDR3 sequence is CASKEGGLYNSPLHF. The CDR3 DNA follows: TGTGCCAGCAAAGAGGGGGGCCTCTATAATTCACCCCTCCACTTT.

J is TRBJ1-6 and V is TRBV11-2, with a tentative D call TRBD1 (5 bases). In germline, CDR1 is SGHAT, CDR2 FQNNGV. V was clipped by 7 bases and J by 7 bases, with 20 bases between them. This CDR3 has 16 residues. The CDR3, as DNA: TGTGCCAGCAACCCCGACGGGGGATTCAACAATTCACCCCTCCACTTT. This translates into CASNPDGGFNNSPLHF.

In regard to this clonotype: Relative to the germline gene, one junction end is altered; a read error may explain this. The chain combines TRBV7-9 with TRBJ2-5, with D possibly being TRBD2 (7 bases). Per the germline V gene, CDR1 is SEHNR and CDR2 is FQNEAQ (reference sequence). CDR3 length: 14 amino acids. The CDR3 loop reads CASSSDTGRETQCF. As DNA, the CDR3 is TGTGCCAGCAGCTCAGACACAGGGAGGGAGACCCAGTGCTTC.